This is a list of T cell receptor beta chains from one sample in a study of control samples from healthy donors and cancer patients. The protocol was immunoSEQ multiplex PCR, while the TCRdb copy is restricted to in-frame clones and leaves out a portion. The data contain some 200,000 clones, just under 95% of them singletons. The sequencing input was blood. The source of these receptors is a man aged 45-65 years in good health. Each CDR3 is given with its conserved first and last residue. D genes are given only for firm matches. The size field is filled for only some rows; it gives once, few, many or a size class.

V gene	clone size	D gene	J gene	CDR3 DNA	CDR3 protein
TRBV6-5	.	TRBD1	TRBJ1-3	TGTGCCAGCAGTATTACAGGGGGCTGGAACACCATATATTTT	CASSITGGWNTIYF
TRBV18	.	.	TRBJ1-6	TGTGCCAGCTCACCACCCGATGTAGGGTTGTATTCACCCCTCCACTTT	CASSPPDVGLYSPLHF
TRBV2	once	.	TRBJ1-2	TGTGCCAGCAGTGAGGGGTTTTACGGCTACACCTTC	CASSEGFYGYTF
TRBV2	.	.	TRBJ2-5	TGTGCCAGCAGGCTTTTTTGGGGGTCCGGGGAGACCCAGTACTTC	CASRLFWGSGETQYF
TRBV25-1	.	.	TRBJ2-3	TGTGCCAGCATAGAGGCAGATACGCAGTATTTT	CASIEADTQYF
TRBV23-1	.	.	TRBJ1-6	TGCGCCAGCTCCCGGCGGGGGGGCGCCGAGGGTTCACCCCTCCACTTT	CASSRRGGAEGSPLHF
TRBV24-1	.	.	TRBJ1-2	TGTGCCACCAGTGATCCATCAACCGATGGCTACACCTTC	CATSDPSTDGYTF
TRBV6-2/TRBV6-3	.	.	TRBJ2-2	TGTGCCAGCAGTTACCCGCAGGGGTCTGGCACCGGGGAGCTGTTTTTT	CASSYPQGSGTGELFF
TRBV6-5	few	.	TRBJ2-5	TGTGCCAGCAGTTACTCGACGACTGAGACCCAGTACTTC	CASSYSTTETQYF
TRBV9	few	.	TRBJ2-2	TGTGCCAGCAGCGTAGCGGCGAGGAACACCGGGGAGCTGTTTTTT	CASSVAARNTGELFF
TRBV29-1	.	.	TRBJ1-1	TGCAGCCTCCGACAAAACATGAACACTGAAGCTTTCTTT	CSLRQNMNTEAFF
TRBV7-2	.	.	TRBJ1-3	TGTGCCAGCAGCTTAAGGCTCCAGGGCAGGGGATCTGGAAACACCATATATTTT	CASSLRLQGRGSGNTIYF
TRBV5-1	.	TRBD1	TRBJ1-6	TGCGCCAGCAGCTTGAACAGGGGTGATAATTCACCCCTCCACTTT	CASSLNRGDNSPLHF
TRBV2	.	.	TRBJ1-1	TGTGCCAGCAGTGGAGGGGGACAAAGGAACACTGAAGCTTTCTTT	CASSGGGQRNTEAFF
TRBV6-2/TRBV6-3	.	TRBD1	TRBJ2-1	TGTGCCAGCAGCTCCGATGGGACAGCCTACTACAATGAGCAGTTCTTC	CASSSDGTAYYNEQFF
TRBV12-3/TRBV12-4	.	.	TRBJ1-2	TGTGCCAGCAGTTTAAAAGGGCATGGCTACACCTTC	CASSLKGHGYTF
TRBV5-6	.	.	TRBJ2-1	TGTGCCAGCAGCTCCCCCGGGGGGCCTCCCTACAATGAGCAGTTCTTC	CASSSPGGPPYNEQFF
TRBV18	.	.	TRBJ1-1	TGTGCCAGCTCACCACGGACGAGGGGACCCAACACTGAAGCTTTCTTT	CASSPRTRGPNTEAFF
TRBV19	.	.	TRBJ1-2	TGTGCCAGTAGTGAATGGACGGTGACTGGCTACACCTTC	CASSEWTVTGYTF
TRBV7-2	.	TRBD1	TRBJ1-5	TGTGCCAGCAGCTACGTAGGAGGGGGCAACAATCAGCCCCAGCATTTT	CASSYVGGGNNQPQHF
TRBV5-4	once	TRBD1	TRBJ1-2	TGTGCCAGCAGCCGGGGACAGTACACTAACTATGGCTACACCTTC	CASSRGQYTNYGYTF
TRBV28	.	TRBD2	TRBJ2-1	TGTGCCAGCAAAGAAGCTAGCGGGAACAATGAGCAGTTCTTC	CASKEASGNNEQFF
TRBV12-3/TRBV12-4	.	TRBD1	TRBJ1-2	TGTGCCAGCAGAGACAGGGCGAACTATGGCTACACCTTC	CASRDRANYGYTF
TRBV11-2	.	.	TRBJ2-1	TGTGCCAGCAGCTTAAGGCGTACCGACAGGAGCTCCTACAATGAGCAGTTCTTC	CASSLRRTDRSSYNEQFF
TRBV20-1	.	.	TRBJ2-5	TGCAGTGCTAGTTCTCCACAGGGGACTGAAGAGACCCAGTACTTC	CSASSPQGTEETQYF
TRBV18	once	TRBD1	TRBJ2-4	TGTGCCAGCTCTAGACAGGGAAAAAACATTCAGTACTTC	CASSRQGKNIQYF
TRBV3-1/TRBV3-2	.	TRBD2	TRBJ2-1	TGTGCCAGCAGCCAATCCGTAGCGGGGGGCAATGAGCAGTTCTTC	CASSQSVAGGNEQFF
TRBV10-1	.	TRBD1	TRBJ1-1	TGCGCCAGCAGTGGGAACAGGGGGAGAACTGAAGCTTTCTTT	CASSGNRGRTEAFF
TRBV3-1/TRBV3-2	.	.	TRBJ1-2	TGTGCCAGCAGCCAAGGGGAGAAATCGAGGGGCTACACCTTC	CASSQGEKSRGYTF
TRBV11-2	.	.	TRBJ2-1	TGTGCCAGCAGCCCCCCCCTGAGCTCCTACAATGAGCAGTTCTTC	CASSPPLSSYNEQFF
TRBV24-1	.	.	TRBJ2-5	TGTGCCACCAGTGATGGTTCTAGGGAGACCCAGTACTTC	CATSDGSRETQYF
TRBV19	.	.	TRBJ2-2	TGTGCCAGTCCAGGGGCAGGGCCCACCGGGGAGCTGTTTTTT	CASPGAGPTGELFF
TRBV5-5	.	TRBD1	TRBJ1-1	TGTGCCAGCAGCTTCCACAGGGGACTGAACACTGAAGCTTTCTTT	CASSFHRGLNTEAFF
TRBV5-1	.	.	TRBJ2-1	TGCGCCAGCAGCCTGACATTTAACAATGAGCAGTTCTTC	CASSLTFNNEQFF
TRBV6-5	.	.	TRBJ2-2	TGTGCCAGCAGTCCCCAGGGCTTACACACCGGGGAGCTGTTTTTT	CASSPQGLHTGELFF
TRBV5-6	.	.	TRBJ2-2	TGTGCCAGCAGCTTGGAAGGTATCGGTCGACTGAAGAGCGGGGAGCTGTTTTTT	CASSLEGIGRLKSGELFF
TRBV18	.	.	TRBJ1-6	TGTGCCAGCTCACCTTCCTTTGACCCCGCGTGGTCACCCCTCCACTTT	CASSPSFDPAWSPLHF
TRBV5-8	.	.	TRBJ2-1	TGTGCCAGCATACCAAGACGGCTAAGCTCCTACAATGAGCAGTTCTTC	CASIPRRLSSYNEQFF
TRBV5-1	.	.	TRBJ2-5	TGCGCCAGCAGCTTGGGCACCGTCCAAGAGACCCAGTACTTC	CASSLGTVQETQYF
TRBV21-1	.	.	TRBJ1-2	TGTGCCAGCTTAAGGCGTATGGGACAGGGACCCTATGGCTACACCTTC	CASLRRMGQGPYGYTF
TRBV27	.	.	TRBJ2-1	TGTGCCAGCAGTTTAAATCGGGGACATGAGCAGTTCTTC	CASSLNRGHEQFF
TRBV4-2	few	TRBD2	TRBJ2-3	TGTGCCAGCAGCCAAAAACTAGCGGGGGGGCCAGATACGCAGTATTTT	CASSQKLAGGPDTQYF
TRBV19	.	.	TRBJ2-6	TGTGCCAGTAGTAGGGACATCTCTGGGGCCAACGTCCTGACTTTC	CASSRDISGANVLTF
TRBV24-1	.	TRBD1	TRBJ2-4	TGTGCCACCAGTGAAACAGGGGGGAACATTCAGTACTTC	CATSETGGNIQYF
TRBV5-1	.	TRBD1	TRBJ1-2	TGCGCCAGCAGCCCGGGGACAGGGTCTGGCTACACCTTC	CASSPGTGSGYTF
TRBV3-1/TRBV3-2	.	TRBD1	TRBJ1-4	TGTGCCAGCAGCCAAACAGGGGCAACTAATGAAAAACTGTTTTTT	CASSQTGATNEKLFF
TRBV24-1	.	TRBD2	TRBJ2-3	TGTGCCACCAGTGGGGCGGGGGGAAGCACAGATACGCAGTATTTT	CATSGAGGSTDTQYF
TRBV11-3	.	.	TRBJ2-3	TGTGCCAGCAGCCTCGACAGAAGAACAGATACGCAGTATTTT	CASSLDRRTDTQYF
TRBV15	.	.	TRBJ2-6	TGTGCCACCAGCAGGGGGACGGCCTCCTCTGGGGCCAACGTCCTGACTTTC	CATSRGTASSGANVLTF
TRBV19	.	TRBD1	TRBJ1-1	TGTGCCAGTAAGGAGGGACAGCAGAACACTGAAGCTTTCTTT	CASKEGQQNTEAFF
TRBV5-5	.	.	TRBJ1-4	TGTGCCAGCAGCTTGGCCCACGAAAAACTGTTTTTT	CASSLAHEKLFF
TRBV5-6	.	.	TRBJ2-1	TGTGCCAGCAGCGTAGGGGGTAGTCACTACAATGAGCAGTTCTTC	CASSVGGSHYNEQFF